Sequencing of this T cell receptor (beta chain) was carried out in a study of cytomegalovirus exposure and HLA in healthy donors. The CDR3 runs 17 residues. CDR1 is GTSNPN and CDR2 is SVGIG in the germline V gene (reference sequence). The V gene end was trimmed by 3 bases and the J gene end by 3 bases; junction bases not matched to a gene: 13. The PCR employed 60 Vbeta primers together with 13 Jbeta primers. Clones were read by immunoSEQ multiplex PCR, and TCRdb kept only the in-frame ones, dropping some. The sample consists of around 91,000 clones, around 85% of them appearing once. This chain joins TRBV30 and TRBJ2-1, with 8 nucleotides matching TRBD2. Input material: PBMCs. This receptor was obtained from a young man in good health and CMV-seronegative. For the CDR3, the DNA is TGTGCCTGGAGCCGAATCGTTTTAAGCGGGAGCTACAATGAGCAGTTCTTC. It specifies CAWSRIVLSGSYNEQFF.